These 17 T cell receptor beta chains were sequenced from one sample in a study of cytomegalovirus exposure and HLA in healthy donors. Use of 60 Vbeta and 13 Jbeta primers characterized the PCR. Repertoires were generated with immunoSEQ multiplex PCR, while TCRdb's copy carries only in-frame clones and drops some. The profile shows about 160,000 clones, roughly 80% of them singletons. The sequencing sample was made of PBMCs. These receptor sequences come from a man aged 50 to 59 in good health and CMV-seropositive.

The genes are TRBV7-6 and TRBJ2-6; D is perhaps TRBD2 (6 bases). V was trimmed by 1 base and J by 4 bases, leaving 17 bases between them. Germline V lookup: CDR1 SGHVS, CDR2 FNYEAQ. The CDR3 extends over 18 amino acids. The CDR3: CASSLGWLRGPGANVLTF. The CDR3 nucleotides are TGTGCCAGCAGCTTAGGGTGGTTGCGGGGTCCCGGGGCCAACGTCCTGACTTTC. The full variable domain, completed using reference TRBV7-6 and TRBJ2-6, is GAGVSQSPRYKVTKRGQDVALRCDPISGHVSLYWYRQALGQGPEFLTYFNYEAQQDKSGLPNDRFSAERPEGSISTLTIQRTEQRDSAMYRCASSLGWLRGPGANVLTFGAGSRLTVL.

The V and J genes are TRBV4-3 and TRBJ2-6; 11 positions agree with TRBD1. Germline lookup yields CDR1 LGHNA and CDR2 YSLEER. There are 17 residues in the CDR3. J gave up 4 bases and V 0 bases, and 2 bases lay outside the gene matches. In DNA, the CDR3 is TGCGCCAGCAGCCAAGATGGACAGGGGGCAGGGGCCAACGTCCTGACTTTC. Its protein product is CASSQDGQGAGANVLTF.

The V and J genes are TRBV2 and TRBJ2-5; TRBD1 matches at 9 bases. The V gene end was trimmed by 3 bases and the J gene end by 2 bases; junction bases not matched to a gene: 4. Per germline, CDR1 SNHLY and CDR2 FYNNEI. The CDR3 loop spans 15 amino acids. Here the CDR3 DNA reads TGTGCCAGCAGTGATAGGGGACAGGGACAAGAGACCCAGTACTTC. This gives the protein CASSDRGQGQETQYF.

V usage is TRBV5-5 and J usage is TRBJ1-1, with D perhaps matching TRBD1 (6 bases). This CDR3 has 13 amino acids. With 4 bases removed from V and 6 bases from J, the gap between germline ends came to 13 bases. The germline V gene encodes CDR1 SGHKS and CDR2 YYEKEE (reference sequence). The CDR3 DNA sequence: TGTGCCAGCAGCCCTGGGGGGGCCTCTGAAGCTTTCTTT. Translated, it gives CASSPGGASEAFF.

This clone was seen a handful of times. The chain has TRBV4-2 and TRBJ2-2, with TRBD2 matching 9 bases. The CDR3 loop spans 16 amino acids. Germline CDR1 is LGHNA and CDR2 is YNFKEQ. Trimming at V came to 6 bases and at J to 6 bases, leaving 11 bases not matched to a gene. The CDR3 loop reads CASSRVAGGLAGELFF. CDR3 in DNA: TGTGCCAGCAGTCGAGTCGCGGGGGGGCTAGCCGGGGAGCTGTTTTTT.

The chain recombines TRBV6-5 with TRBJ2-7; 9 bases fit TRBD2. The CDR3 covers 14 residues. The V and J ends lost 4 bases and 4 bases, in that order; junction bases with no gene match: 5. Germline values: CDR1 MNHEY, CDR2 SVGAGI. CDR3 DNA: TGTGCCAGCAGTTCTCTAGCGGGGCGTTACGAGCAGTACTTC. Translating gives CASSSLAGRYEQYF.

The DNA for the CDR3 is TGTGCCAGCAGAAATAGCGGGGGCTCCTACGAGCAGTACTTC. It codes for CASRNSGGSYEQYF. The chain carries TRBV28 and TRBJ2-7; 9 bases agree with TRBD2. Trimming took 6 bases from V and 0 from J; bases not matched to a gene: 3. The germline CDR1 and CDR2 sequences are MDHEN and SYDVKM. CDR3 length: 14 residues.

This clone appeared a single time. The chain recombines TRBV4-2 with TRBJ2-3; 7 nucleotides align to TRBD2. Germline V gives CDR1 LGHNA, CDR2 YNFKEQ. The CDR3 runs 16 residues. V lost 4 bases and J lost 2; bases outside the gene matches: 9. CDR3 amino acids: CASSRDPTSPTDTQYF. DNA for the CDR3: TGTGCCAGCAGCCGCGACCCGACTAGCCCCACAGATACGCAGTATTTT.

This clone was detected a few times. The chain's CDR3 is CASSRGQGGGTEAFF. CDR3 DNA sequence: TGTGCCAGCAGCCGCGGACAGGGCGGGGGCACTGAAGCTTTCTTT. J is TRBJ1-1 and V is TRBV4-2, with 8 positions matching TRBD1. The CDR3 covers 15 residues. Trimming at V came to 4 bases and at J to 4 bases, leaving 8 bases not matched to a gene. The germline gives CDR1 LGHNA, CDR2 YNFKEQ.

The chain links TRBV29-1 to TRBJ1-1; 8 bases fit TRBD1. This CDR3 spans 13 amino acids. With 4 bases clipped from V and 1 base from J, the junction kept 2 bases outside the gene matches. CDR1 SQVTM and CDR2 ANQGSEA come from the germline V gene. CDR3 DNA: TGCAGCGTTGTTGGGACAGGGAACACTGAAGCTTTCTTT. Translated: CSVVGTGNTEAFF.

The chain employs TRBV5-4 and TRBJ2-3; a weak D match, TRBD2 (6 bases). CDR3 length equals 16 residues. V lost 0 bases, J lost 0 bases, and 11 bases lay in between. Germline V gene data show CDR1 as SGHNT and CDR2 as YYREEE (reference sequence). This CDR3 reads CASSLGSSVSTDTQYF. In nucleotides, the CDR3 is TGTGCCAGCAGCTTGGGGTCTAGCGTCAGCACAGATACGCAGTATTTT. Supplemented by reference TRBV5-4 and TRBJ2-3, the full variable domain reads ETGVTQSPTHLIKTRGQQVTLRCSSQSGHNTVSWYQQALGQGPQFIFQYYREEENGRGNFPPRFSGLQFPNYSSELNVNALELDDSALYLCASSLGSSVSTDTQYFGPGTRLTVL.

V and J are TRBV6-6 and TRBJ2-2, with TRBD2 matching 7 bases. The germline V gene encodes CDR1 MNHNY and CDR2 SVGAGI (reference sequence). CDR3 size: 16 residues. J lost 0 bases, V lost 7 bases, and 8 bases had no gene match. The CDR3 spells CASKLTGLPNTGELFF. The CDR3 region has the DNA TGTGCCAGCAAACTAACGGGACTACCGAACACCGGGGAGCTGTTTTTT.

CDR3 in amino acids: CASSLQGQGTDSPLHF. CDR3 in DNA: TGTGCCAGCTCACTACAGGGACAGGGTACAGATTCACCCCTCCACTTT. The rearrangement joins TRBV18 to TRBJ1-6; 9 bases are shared with TRBD1. Germline CDR1 is KGHSH and CDR2 is LQKENI. Unmatched junction bases numbered 9, after V lost 4 bases and J lost 8 bases. This CDR3 comprises 16 residues.

This chain joins TRBV11-2 and TRBJ2-7, with 9 bases identical to TRBD1. The CDR3 covers 15 residues. The ends lost 4 bases at V and 1 base at J; junction bases unmatched: 5. Germline V gene data show CDR1 as SGHAT and CDR2 as FQNNGV. CDR3 in DNA: TGTGCCAGCAGCTCCTCCGGGACAGGGTCCTACGAGCAGTACTTC. This sequence encodes CASSSSGTGSYEQYF.

This rearrangement joins TRBV18 to TRBJ1-2; D remains unclear. Germline values: CDR1 KGHSH, CDR2 LQKENI. This CDR3 has 14 amino acids. Trimming cost V 3 bases and J 6 bases, with 14 bases left between them. CDR3 sequence reads: CASSPLFRGNGYTF. The CDR3 coding sequence is TGTGCCAGCTCACCCTTATTTCGTGGCAATGGCTACACCTTC.

This chain joins TRBV7-2 and TRBJ2-7, with 8 bases that match TRBD1. With 5 bases clipped from V and 3 bases from J, the junction kept 15 bases outside the gene matches. This CDR3 spans 17 amino acids. Germline-derived CDR1 and CDR2 are SGHTA and FQGNSA. The CDR3 loop is CASSDQGAVWAGYEQYF. DNA for the CDR3: TGTGCCAGCAGCGACCAGGGGGCGGTCTGGGCGGGCTACGAGCAGTACTTC.

Comment on this clone: Other DNA sequences in this specimen translate into the identical CDR3. This chain joins TRBV4-3 and TRBJ2-1, with a possible D match to TRBD2 (6 bases). The CDR3 length is 15 residues. V lost 3 bases and J lost 6, with 15 bases in between. Germline V CDR1 and CDR2: LGHNA, YSLEER. Written as DNA, the CDR3 is TGCGCCAGCAGCCAGGGAAGCGGGTACGGCAATGAGCAGTTCTTC. Translated: CASSQGSGYGNEQFF.